Shown below are 28 T cell receptor beta chains from a single sample sequenced in a study of somatic mutations in cytotoxic T cells in rheumatoid arthritis (TCRdb year 2017). The protocol used for the library was the immunoSEQ multiplex PCR assay. TCRdb retrieved this table from immuneACCESS and kept in-frame rearrangements only. Not all clones are present; in checked studies, unresolved V genes account for under half, and no reason is known for the remainder. This sample has tens of thousands of clones in its table, and about four fifths of those were observed once. More than 2.5% of the sample rests with the top ten. Sequenced: CD8+ T cells sorted from blood. These receptors all come from a middle-aged man in good health.

The rearrangement links TRBV29-1 to TRBJ1-5; tentative D call: TRBD1 (6 bases). CDR1 and CDR2 from the germline V gene are SQVTM and ANQGSEA. CDR3 length equals 13 residues. V was shortened by 1 base and J by 7 bases, with 11 bases between the two germline ends. The CDR3 sequence is CSVEGGGGQPQHF. CDR3 sequence (DNA): TGCAGCGTTGAAGGGGGGGGCGGGCAGCCCCAGCATTTT.

The V and J genes are TRBV14 and TRBJ1-4; D might be TRBD1 (6 bases). Trimming pared 3 bases from V and 8 bases from J, leaving 16 bases between. CDR3 length: 15 residues. Germline assignment: CDR1 SGHDN and CDR2 FVKESK. This CDR3 reads CASSQGTGTREKLFF. Written as DNA, the CDR3 is TGTGCCAGCAGCCAGGGAACAGGGACAAGAGAAAAACTGTTTTTT.

This clone was recorded only once. DNA of the CDR3: TGTGCCAGTCGCGAAACAGGATTAGGCAATGAGCAGTTCTTC. This translates into CASRETGLGNEQFF. The chain employs TRBV27 and TRBJ2-1; a weak D match, TRBD1 (5 bases). Germline CDR1 reads MNHEY; CDR2 reads SMNVEV (reference sequence). The CDR3 has 14 residues. Trimming pared 9 bases from V and 6 bases from J, leaving 18 bases between.

This clone has only a few counts. This chain links TRBV28 with TRBJ1-2, with TRBD1 as a possible D gene (6 bases). V lost 1 base and J 8 bases, leaving 20 bases between the germline ends. Germline loops: CDR1 MDHEN, CDR2 SYDVKM. The CDR3 contains 16 residues. The CDR3 DNA follows: TGTGCCAGCAGTTTATCCGGCGGGGGGACAAGACGGGGCTACACCTTC. It codes for CASSLSGGGTRRGYTF.

CDR3 bases: TGCGCCAGCAGCTTAATCCAAGAGACCCAGTACTTC. Amino acids: CASSLIQETQYF. J is TRBJ2-5 and V is TRBV5-1, with D uncertain. V shed 2 bases and J shed 1 base, with 3 bases lying between them. The CDR3 covers 12 residues. CDR1 is SGHRS, CDR2 YFSETQ, per germline.

The chain is built from TRBV13 and TRBJ2-7, with D uncertain. The V gene lost 0 bases and the J gene lost 1 base, with 4 bases spanning the gap. Germline lookup yields CDR1 PRHDT and CDR2 FYEKMQ (reference sequence). This CDR3 spans 13 amino acids. The CDR3 DNA is TGTGCCAGCAGCTTAGGAGGATCCTACGAGCAGTACTTC. It is translated as CASSLGGSYEQYF.

V usage is TRBV6-5 and J usage is TRBJ2-2; D not resolved. The CDR3 sequence is 15 residues long. Germline lookup yields CDR1 MNHEY and CDR2 SVGAGI. V was shortened by 0 bases and J by 8 bases, with 13 bases between the two germline ends. The CDR3 sequence: CASSYSTASRGELFF. DNA for the CDR3: TGTGCCAGCAGTTACTCGACGGCAAGCCGGGGGGAGCTGTTTTTT.

This chain joins TRBV4-1 and TRBJ2-2; 11 nucleotides line up with TRBD2. The junction had 3 bases not matched to a gene; V was cut back by 0 bases and J by 6 bases. Germline assignment: CDR1 MGHRA and CDR2 YSYEKL. The CDR3 spans 16 residues. In nucleotides, the CDR3 is TGCGCCAGCAGCCAAGATGGGACTAGCGGATCCGGGGAGCTGTTTTTT. The encoded protein is CASSQDGTSGSGELFF.

V and J are TRBV7-9 and TRBJ2-4; D may be TRBD2 (6 bases). V shed 6 bases and J shed 0 bases, with 15 bases lying between them. Germline CDR1 reads SEHNR; CDR2 reads FQNEAQ (reference sequence). The length of the CDR3 is 16 residues. The CDR3 loop is CASSPQGLLAKNIQYF. For the CDR3, the DNA is TGTGCCAGCAGTCCCCAGGGACTTCTAGCCAAAAACATTCAGTACTTC.

The genes are TRBV5-1 and TRBJ2-7; D possibly corresponds to TRBD2 (6 bases). Germline V gene sequence: CDR1 SGHRS, CDR2 YFSETQ. V lost 3 bases and J lost 7, with 20 bases in between. The CDR3 extends over 15 amino acids. DNA of the CDR3: TGCGCCAGCAGCTGGAGACTAGATCCCCCGGGGGAGCAGTACTTC. Translating it yields CASSWRLDPPGEQYF.

The V and J genes are TRBV29-1 and TRBJ1-2; 8 nucleotides agree with TRBD1. The CDR3 contains 14 residues. Germline CDR1 reads SQVTM; CDR2 reads ANQGSEA. The V segment lost 1 base and the J segment 8 bases; nucleotides outside the gene matches: 9. CDR3 residues: CSVEAPWTGKGYTF. The CDR3 coding sequence is TGCAGCGTTGAAGCACCTTGGACAGGGAAAGGCTACACCTTC.

J is TRBJ2-7 and V is TRBV27; the D gene could be TRBD1 or TRBD2 (5 bases each). The V end lost 0 bases, the J end lost 4 bases, and 16 bases lay between the germline ends. Germline V gene lookup returns CDR1 MNHEY and CDR2 SMNVEV (reference sequence). This CDR3 comprises 16 residues. The CDR3 DNA sequence: TGTGCCAGCAGTTTATCCATCTCCGGGACCTCATACGAGCAGTACTTC. It codes for CASSLSISGTSYEQYF.

The V and J genes are TRBV29-1 and TRBJ2-3; perhaps TRBD2 as D (6 bases). V was shortened by 8 bases and J by 4 bases, with 7 bases between the two germline ends. Germline V gene lookup returns CDR1 SQVTM and CDR2 ANQGSEA. This CDR3 spans 10 amino acids. The CDR3 nucleotides are TGCAGCACGGGAGCAGATACGCAGTATTTT. This sequence encodes CSTGADTQYF.

This chain links TRBV7-8 with TRBJ1-5; D gene uncertain. V lost 5 bases and J 7 bases, leaving 12 bases between the germline ends. Per the germline V gene, CDR1 is SGHVS and CDR2 is FQNEAQ. This CDR3 comprises 13 residues. The CDR3 bases are TGTGCCAGCAGCATAGGCGTGGGGCAGCCCCAGCATTTT. Encoded protein: CASSIGVGQPQHF.

The chain recombines TRBV7-9 with TRBJ2-7; 9 positions agree with TRBD1. Per the germline V gene, CDR1 is SEHNR and CDR2 is FQNEAQ (reference sequence). The CDR3 covers 15 residues. Trimming took 1 base from V and 3 from J; bases not matched to a gene: 4. The CDR3 nucleotides are TGTGCCAGCAGCTTAGGACAGGGGGTACTCTACGAGCAGTACTTC. Translation gives CASSLGQGVLYEQYF.

V usage is TRBV14 and J usage is TRBJ2-7, with 7 bases identical to TRBD1. Germline-derived CDR1 and CDR2 are SGHDN and FVKESK. The ends lost 1 base at V and 2 bases at J; junction bases unmatched: 5. The CDR3 contains 15 residues. CDR3 sequence (DNA): TGTGCCAGCAGCCAAGTTTTGAGGGGGCCCTACGAGCAGTACTTC. Encoded protein: CASSQVLRGPYEQYF.

The chain recombines TRBV30 with TRBJ2-7, with D possibly matching TRBD1 (6 bases). Per the germline V gene, CDR1 is GTSNPN and CDR2 is SVGIG (reference sequence). The CDR3 loop spans 13 amino acids. Trimming took 0 bases from V and 4 from J, leaving 10 bases between them. CDR3: CAWSVGQGYEQYF. The CDR3 region has the DNA TGTGCCTGGAGTGTAGGTCAGGGGTACGAGCAGTACTTC.

The chain joins TRBV4-1 to TRBJ2-3; perhaps TRBD2 as D (6 bases). The CDR3 sequence is 12 residues long. Germline loops: CDR1 MGHRA, CDR2 YSYEKL. With 5 bases removed from V and 4 bases from J, the gap between germline ends came to 7 bases. CDR3 protein: CASSRRADTQYF. CDR3 in DNA: TGCGCCAGCAGCAGGAGGGCAGATACGCAGTATTTT.

This clone was counted a few times. This chain joins TRBV29-1 and TRBJ2-7; D is perhaps TRBD1 or TRBD2 (5 bases each). The CDR3 sequence is 13 residues long. Germline CDR1 SQVTM, CDR2 ANQGSEA. Deletions cut 7 bases from V and 0 bases from J, with 13 bases between. The CDR3 sequence: CSARDPSSYEQYF. DNA for the CDR3: TGCAGCGCCCGGGACCCAAGCTCCTACGAGCAGTACTTC.

This clone is termed medium-sized. The CDR3 sequence: CASREGMAEQYF. The CDR3 DNA reads TGTGCCAGCCGGGAGGGGATGGCCGAGCAGTACTTC. The chain links TRBV2 to TRBJ2-7, with 8 bases identical to TRBD2. The CDR3 spans 12 residues. J gave up 6 bases and V 8 bases, and 6 bases lay outside the gene matches. CDR1 is SNHLY and CDR2 is FYNNEI in the germline V gene. The whole variable domain, remainder taken from reference TRBV2 and TRBJ2-7, is EPEVTQTPSHQVTQMGQEVILRCVPISNHLYFYWYRQILGQKVEFLVSFYNNEISEKSEIFDDQFSVERPDGSNFTLKIRSTKLEDSAMYFCASREGMAEQYFGPGTRLTVT.

J is TRBJ2-1 and V is TRBV27; D uncertain. Germline CDR1 reads MNHEY; CDR2 reads SMNVEV (reference sequence). V lost 6 bases to trimming and J lost 4 bases, with 4 bases between them. CDR3 length equals 11 residues. CDR3 loop: CASSYYNEQFF. In DNA form, the CDR3 reads TGTGCCAGCAGCTATTACAATGAGCAGTTCTTC.

The chain links TRBV28 to TRBJ1-3, with 7 positions matching TRBD1. After removal of 3 bases from V and 1 base from J, the junction contained 9 bases not matched to a gene. Germline assignment: CDR1 MDHEN and CDR2 SYDVKM. CDR3 length: 17 residues. Written as DNA, the CDR3 is TGTGCCAGCAGTTTGGTAGGGGGCATGAGATCTGGAAACACCATATATTTT. It codes for CASSLVGGMRSGNTIYF.

This sequence joins TRBV11-2 and TRBJ2-5; tentatively, D is TRBD1 (7 bases). V lost 0 bases and J 5 bases, leaving 10 bases between the germline ends. Germline values: CDR1 SGHAT, CDR2 FQNNGV. The CDR3 loop spans 14 amino acids. The chain's CDR3 is CASSLDPGGETQYF. The CDR3, as DNA: TGTGCCAGCAGCTTAGATCCAGGGGGGGAGACCCAGTACTTC. The variable domain in full, with the rest retrieved from reference TRBV11-2 and TRBJ2-5, is EAGVAQSPRYKIIEKRQSVAFWCNPISGHATLYWYQQILGQGPKLLIQFQNNGVVDDSQLPKDRFSAERLKGVDSTLKIQPAKLEDSAVYLCASSLDPGGETQYFGPGTRLLVL.

This clone has just a few counts. The CDR3 sequence: CASSSYNQPQHF. CDR3 bases: TGTGCCAGCAGTTCCTACAATCAGCCCCAGCATTTT. The chain has TRBV27 and TRBJ1-5; D remains unclear. The V gene lost 4 bases and the J gene lost 3 bases, with 4 bases spanning the gap. Germline CDR1 reads MNHEY; CDR2 reads SMNVEV (reference sequence). The CDR3 loop spans 12 amino acids.

The chain recombines TRBV7-9 with TRBJ2-3, with unresolved D. V lost 3 bases to trimming and J lost 5 bases, with 6 bases between them. Germline CDR1 is SEHNR and CDR2 is FQNEAQ (reference sequence). There are 12 residues in the CDR3. The CDR3 DNA sequence: TGTGCCAGCAGCTTCCTTCTAGATACGCAGTATTTT. Encoded protein: CASSFLLDTQYF. The whole variable domain, filled in from reference TRBV7-9 and TRBJ2-3, reads DTGVSQNPRHKITKRGQNVTFRCDPISEHNRLYWYRQTLGQGPEFLTYFQNEAQLEKSRLLSDRFSAERPKGSFSTLEIQRTEQGDSAMYLCASSFLLDTQYFGPGTRLTVL.

This chain connects TRBV19 to TRBJ2-6; TRBD1 agrees at 11 bases. The CDR3 extends over 17 amino acids. Looked up from germline, CDR1 is LNHDA and CDR2 is SQIVND (reference sequence). J gave up 0 bases and V 5 bases, and 3 bases lay outside the gene matches. DNA of the CDR3: TGTGCCAGTAGTCGGGACAGGGGGGGCTCTGGGGCCAACGTCCTGACTTTC. Translating it yields CASSRDRGGSGANVLTF.

About this clone itself: Other DNA sequences in the sample encode the same CDR3. The chain employs TRBV9 and TRBJ2-3; D unresolved. This CDR3 spans 14 amino acids. Germline V gene data show CDR1 as SGDLS and CDR2 as YYNGEE. The V and J ends lost 3 bases and 6 bases respectively, with 14 bases between them. The CDR3 reads CASSAGGGPDTQYF. The CDR3 region has the DNA TGTGCCAGCAGCGCGGGTGGCGGCCCCGATACGCAGTATTTT. Using reference TRBV9 and TRBJ2-3 for the parts outside the CDR3, the full variable domain is DSGVTQTPKHLITATGQRVTLRCSPRSGDLSVYWYQQSLDQGLQFLIQYYNGEERAKGNILERFSAQQFPDLHSELNLSSLELGDSALYFCASSAGGGPDTQYFGPGTRLTVL.

V gene TRBV27 combines with J gene TRBJ1-5; D perhaps matches TRBD1 (5 bases). Germline CDR1 MNHEY, CDR2 SMNVEV (reference sequence). V lost 2 bases and J lost 0, with 17 bases in between. This CDR3 contains 18 residues. CDR3 protein: CASSLTGALSYSNQPQHF. In DNA form, the CDR3 reads TGTGCCAGCAGTTTAACCGGGGCCCTATCCTATAGCAATCAGCCCCAGCATTTT.